The clone carrying this TCR beta chain was observed a few times. In building TCR beta libraries, iRepertoire HTBI primers were used together with Arm-PCR of CDR3 regions. One entry per CDR3 protein, called by TCRdb with MiXCR from the multiplex PCR reads. The sample holds a few hundred thousand distinct CDR3 sequences, 10% to 15% seen once. Time point indicated: newly diagnosed GD, antithyroid drugs for less than 3 months. RNA extracted from PBMCs served as the sequencing template. This specimen comes from a study of regulatory T cells in long-lasting Graves disease. The CDR3 is 22 amino acids. CDR1 is SGHRS, CDR2 YFSETQ, per germline. V was clipped by 0 bases and J by 8 bases; unmatched bases: 29. This sample was shared with a second study, whose subject was T cells in Graves' hyperthyroidism and ophthalmopathy. That work adds: Classification by a 13 V-J model distinguished ophthalmopathy from stable hyperthyroidism.

The sequence derives from a woman under 30 with Graves disease. This specimen was peripheral blood mononuclear cells (PBMCs), taken at new diagnosis, from a patient treated with antithyroid drugs. V gene TRBV5-1 combines with J gene TRBJ2-3; 8 nucleotides match TRBD2. The CDR3: CASSLGRAKVSRAGVAGGTQYF. The CDR3 nucleotides are TGCGCCAGCAGCTTGGGACGTGCGAAAGTTTCGCGAGCGGGAGTTGCCGGCGGTACGCAGTATTTT.